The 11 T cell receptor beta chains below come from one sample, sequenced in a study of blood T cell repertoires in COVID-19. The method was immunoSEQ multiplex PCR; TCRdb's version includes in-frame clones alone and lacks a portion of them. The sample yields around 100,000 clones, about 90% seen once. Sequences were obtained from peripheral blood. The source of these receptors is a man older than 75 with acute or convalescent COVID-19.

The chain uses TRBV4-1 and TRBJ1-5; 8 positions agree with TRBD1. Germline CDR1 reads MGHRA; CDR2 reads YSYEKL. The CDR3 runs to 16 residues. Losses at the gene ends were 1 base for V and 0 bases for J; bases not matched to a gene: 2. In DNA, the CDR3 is TGCGCCAGCAGCCAAGGACAGGGGTATAGCAATCAGCCCCAGCATTTT. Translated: CASSQGQGYSNQPQHF.

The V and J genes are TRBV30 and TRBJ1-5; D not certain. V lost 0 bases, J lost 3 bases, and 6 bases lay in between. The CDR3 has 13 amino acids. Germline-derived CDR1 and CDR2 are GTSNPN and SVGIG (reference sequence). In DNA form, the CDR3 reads TGTGCCTGGAGTGTGGCAGTCAATCAGCCCCAGCATTTT. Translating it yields CAWSVAVNQPQHF. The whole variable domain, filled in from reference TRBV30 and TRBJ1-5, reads SQTIHQWPATLVQPVGSPLSLECTVEGTSNPNLYWYRQAAGRGLQLLFYSVGIGQISSEVPQNLSASRPQDRQFILSSKKLLLSDSGFYLCAWSVAVNQPQHFGDGTRLSIL.

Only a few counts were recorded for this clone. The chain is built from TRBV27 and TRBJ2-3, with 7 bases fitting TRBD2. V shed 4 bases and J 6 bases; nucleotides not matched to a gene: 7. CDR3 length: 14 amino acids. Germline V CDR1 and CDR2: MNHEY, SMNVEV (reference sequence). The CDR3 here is CASSSSGGVDTQYF. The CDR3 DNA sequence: TGTGCCAGCAGTTCCAGTGGGGGGGTCGATACGCAGTATTTT.

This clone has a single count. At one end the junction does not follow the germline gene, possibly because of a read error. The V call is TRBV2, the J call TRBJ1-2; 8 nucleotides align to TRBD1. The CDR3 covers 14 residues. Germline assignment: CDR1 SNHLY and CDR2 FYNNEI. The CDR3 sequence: CASREAGGGYGYTF. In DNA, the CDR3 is TGTGCCAGCAGGGAAGCAGGGGGCGGCTATGGCTACACCTTC. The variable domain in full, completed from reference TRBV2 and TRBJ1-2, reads EPEVTQTPSHQVTQMGQEVILRCVPISNHLYFYWYRQILGQKVEFLVSFYNNEISEKSEIFDDQFSVERPDGSNFTLKIRSTKLEDSAMYFCASREAGGGYGYTFGSGTRLTVV.

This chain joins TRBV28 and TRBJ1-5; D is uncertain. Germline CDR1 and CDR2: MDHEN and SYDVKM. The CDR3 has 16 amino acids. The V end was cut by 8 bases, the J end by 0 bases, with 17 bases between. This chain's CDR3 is CASASTGDYSNQPQHF. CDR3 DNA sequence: TGTGCCAGCGCCTCTACGGGTGATTATAGCAATCAGCCCCAGCATTTT.

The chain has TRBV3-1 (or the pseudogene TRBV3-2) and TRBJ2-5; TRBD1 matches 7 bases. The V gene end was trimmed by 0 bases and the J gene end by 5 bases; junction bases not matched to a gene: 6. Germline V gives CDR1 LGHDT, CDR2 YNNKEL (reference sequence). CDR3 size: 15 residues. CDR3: CASSQEGGTRETQYF. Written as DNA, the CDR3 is TGTGCCAGCAGCCAAGAAGGGGGCACCCGGGAGACCCAGTACTTC.

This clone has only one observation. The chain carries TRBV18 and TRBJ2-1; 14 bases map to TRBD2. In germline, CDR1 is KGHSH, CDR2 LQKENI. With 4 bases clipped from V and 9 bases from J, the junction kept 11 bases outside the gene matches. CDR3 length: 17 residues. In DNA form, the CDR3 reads TGTGCCAGCTCACAGGGGACTAGCGGGAGAATCTCGGGTGAGCAGTTCTTC. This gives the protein CASSQGTSGRISGEQFF.

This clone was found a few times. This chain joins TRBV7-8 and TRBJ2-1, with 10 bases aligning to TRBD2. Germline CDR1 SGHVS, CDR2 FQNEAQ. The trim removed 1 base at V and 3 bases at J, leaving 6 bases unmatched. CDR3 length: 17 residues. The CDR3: CASSLVISGGVYNEQFF. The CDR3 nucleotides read TGTGCCAGCAGCTTAGTAATCAGCGGGGGGGTCTACAATGAGCAGTTCTTC.

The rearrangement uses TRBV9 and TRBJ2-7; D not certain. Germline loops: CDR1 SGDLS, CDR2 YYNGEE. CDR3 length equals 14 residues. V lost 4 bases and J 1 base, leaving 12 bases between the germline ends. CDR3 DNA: TGTGCCAGCAGCCCTTTAGCCAGTTCCTACGAGCAGTACTTC. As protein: CASSPLASSYEQYF.

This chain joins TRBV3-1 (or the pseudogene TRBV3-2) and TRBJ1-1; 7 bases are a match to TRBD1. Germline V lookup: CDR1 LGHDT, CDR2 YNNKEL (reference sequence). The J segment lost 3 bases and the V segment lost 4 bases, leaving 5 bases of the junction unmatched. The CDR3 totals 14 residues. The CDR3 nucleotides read TGTGCCAGCAGCCTTTCGACAGGGCACACTGAAGCTTTCTTT. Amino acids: CASSLSTGHTEAFF.

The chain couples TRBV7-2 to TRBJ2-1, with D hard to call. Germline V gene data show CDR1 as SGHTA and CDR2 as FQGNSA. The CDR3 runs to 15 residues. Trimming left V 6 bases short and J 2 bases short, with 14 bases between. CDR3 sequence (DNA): TGTGCCAGCAGTCCATCGATAGTGACCTACAATGAGCAGTTCTTC. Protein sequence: CASSPSIVTYNEQFF.